This T cell receptor beta chain was captured in a study of T cell changes during pregnancy in multiple sclerosis. Trimming cost V 4 bases and J 5 bases; bases outside gene matches: 8. The germline gives CDR1 SGHNT, CDR2 YYREEE (reference sequence). The CDR3 contains 15 residues. The protocol was immunoSEQ multiplex PCR, while the TCRdb copy is restricted to in-frame clones and leaves out a portion. The repertoire includes 50,000 to 75,000 clones, roughly 91% of them detected once, and roughly 1.3% sits in the top ten. V and J are TRBV5-4 and TRBJ2-1; 8 bases line up with TRBD1. The receptor's source is a female donor in good health, enrolled as a control in a pregnancy study. This specimen consisted of peripheral blood, obtained after pregnancy. Written as DNA, the CDR3 is TGTGCCAGCAGCCAGGATCCGGGACAGGACAATGAGCAGTTCTTC. Translating gives CASSQDPGQDNEQFF. The whole variable domain, remainder taken from reference TRBV5-4 and TRBJ2-1, is ETGVTQSPTHLIKTRGQQVTLRCSSQSGHNTVSWYQQALGQGPQFIFQYYREEENGRGNFPPRFSGLQFPNYSSELNVNALELDDSALYLCASSQDPGQDNEQFFGPGTRLTVL.